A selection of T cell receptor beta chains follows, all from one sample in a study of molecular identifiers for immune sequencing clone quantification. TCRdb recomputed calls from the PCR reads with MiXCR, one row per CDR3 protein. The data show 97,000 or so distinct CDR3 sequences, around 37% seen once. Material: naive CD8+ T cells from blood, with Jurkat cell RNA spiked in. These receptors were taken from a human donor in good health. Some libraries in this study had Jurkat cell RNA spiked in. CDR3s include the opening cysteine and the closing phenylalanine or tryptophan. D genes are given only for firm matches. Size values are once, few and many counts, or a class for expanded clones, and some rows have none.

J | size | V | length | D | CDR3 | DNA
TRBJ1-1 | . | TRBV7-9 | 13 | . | CASSPTQYAEAFF | TGTGCCAGCAGCCCCACTCAGTACGCTGAAGCTTTCTTT
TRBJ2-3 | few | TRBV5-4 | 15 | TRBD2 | CASSFRGTITDTQYF | TGTGCCAGCAGCTTCCGCGGGACTATCACAGATACGCAGTATTTT
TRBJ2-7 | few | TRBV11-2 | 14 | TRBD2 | CASSAGRGSYEQYF | TGTGCCAGCAGCGCCGGGAGGGGCTCCTACGAGCAGTACTTC
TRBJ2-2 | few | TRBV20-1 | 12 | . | CSARWPFGELFF | TGCAGTGCTAGATGGCCGTTCGGGGAGCTGTTTTTT
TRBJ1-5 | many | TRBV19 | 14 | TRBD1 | CASSIWQGDQPQHF | TGTGCCAGTAGTATCTGGCAGGGGGATCAGCCCCAGCATTTT
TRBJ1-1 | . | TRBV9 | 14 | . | CASSPRPGATEAFF | TGTGCCAGCAGCCCCCGTCCAGGAGCCACTGAAGCTTTCTTT
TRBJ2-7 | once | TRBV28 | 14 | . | CACLSADGPYEQYF | TGTGCCTGCCTGTCAGCGGACGGACCCTACGAGCAGTACTTC
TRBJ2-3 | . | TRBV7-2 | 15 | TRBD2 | CASSLSGGDTDTQYF | TGTGCCAGCAGCCTCAGCGGGGGAGACACAGATACGCAGTATTTT
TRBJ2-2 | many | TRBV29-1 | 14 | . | CSVEGLANTGELFF | TGCAGCGTTGAAGGACTAGCGAACACCGGGGAGCTGTTTTTT
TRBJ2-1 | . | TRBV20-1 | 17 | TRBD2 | CSAREGLAGLTYNEQFF | TGCAGTGCTAGAGAGGGACTAGCGGGCCTCACCTACAATGAGCAGTTCTTC
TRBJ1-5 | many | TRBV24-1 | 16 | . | CATSDLLVAGHQPQHF | TGTGCCACCAGTGATTTGCTGGTGGCAGGCCATCAGCCCCAGCATTTT
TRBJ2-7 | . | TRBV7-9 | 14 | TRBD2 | CASTALAGAYEQYF | TGTGCCAGCACAGCACTGGCGGGGGCCTACGAGCAGTACTTC
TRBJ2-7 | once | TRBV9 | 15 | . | CASSVGGLLSDEQYF | TGTGCCAGCAGCGTGGGGGGACTCCTCTCCGACGAGCAGTACTTC
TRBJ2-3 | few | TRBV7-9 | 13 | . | CASSSRTSDTQYF | TGTGCCAGCAGCTCCCGGACGTCAGATACGCAGTATTTT
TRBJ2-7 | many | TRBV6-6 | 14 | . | CASSYDHPRDEQYF | TGTGCCAGCAGTTACGACCATCCCCGAGATGAGCAGTACTTC
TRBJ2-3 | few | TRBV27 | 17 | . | CASSLKGSGGVTDTQYF | TGTGCCAGCAGTTTAAAGGGGTCAGGAGGGGTCACAGATACGCAGTATTTT
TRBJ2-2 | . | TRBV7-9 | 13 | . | CASPRRYTGELFF | TGTGCCAGCCCACGGAGGTACACCGGGGAGCTGTTTTTT
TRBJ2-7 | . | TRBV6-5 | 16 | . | CASSRRTSQPTYEQYF | TGTGCCAGCAGTCGGAGGACGTCCCAGCCAACCTACGAGCAGTACTTC
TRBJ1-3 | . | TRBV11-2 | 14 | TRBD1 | CASSPGTGIFSIYF | TGTGCCAGCAGCCCCGGGACAGGGATCTTCTCCATATATTTT
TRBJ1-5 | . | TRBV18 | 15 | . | CASSPGTGLGQPQHF | TGTGCCAGCTCACCCGGCACTGGGCTTGGACAGCCCCAGCATTTT
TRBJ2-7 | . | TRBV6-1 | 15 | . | CASSEEQGGYYEQYF | TGTGCCAGCAGTGAAGAGCAGGGTGGCTACTACGAGCAGTACTTC
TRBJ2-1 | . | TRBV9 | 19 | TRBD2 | CASSGPGLAEERGYNEQFF | TGTGCCAGCAGCGGGCCGGGACTAGCGGAGGAGAGGGGGTACAATGAGCAGTTCTTC
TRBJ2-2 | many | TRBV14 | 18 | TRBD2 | CASSQDPVGLAETGELFF | TGTGCCAGCAGCCAAGACCCTGTTGGGCTAGCGGAGACCGGGGAGCTGTTTTTT
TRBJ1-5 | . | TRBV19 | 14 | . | CASSIWGGNQPQHF | TGTGCCAGTAGTATATGGGGTGGCAATCAGCCCCAGCATTTT
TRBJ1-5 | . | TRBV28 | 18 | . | CAGSFPLQGTFSNQPQHF | TGTGCCGGCAGTTTTCCACTCCAAGGGACTTTTAGCAATCAGCCCCAGCATTTT
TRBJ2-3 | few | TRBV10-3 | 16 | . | CAISDLTRGGTDTQYF | TGTGCCATCAGTGACCTCACCCGAGGTGGCACAGATACGCAGTATTTT
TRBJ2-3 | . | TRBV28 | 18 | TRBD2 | CASNGLKRTSGSSDTQYF | TGTGCCAGCAATGGTCTCAAAAGGACTAGCGGGAGCTCAGATACGCAGTATTTT
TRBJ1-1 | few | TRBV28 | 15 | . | CASSLEGQAQNEAFF | TGTGCCAGCAGCTTGGAGGGCCAGGCCCAAAATGAAGCTTTCTTT
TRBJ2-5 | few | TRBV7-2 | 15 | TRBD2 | CASSLGSGRGETQYF | TGTGCCAGCAGCTTAGGCAGCGGGAGGGGAGAGACCCAGTACTTC
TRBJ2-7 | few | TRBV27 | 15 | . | CASSLSGAQIYEQYF | TGTGCCAGCAGTTTATCAGGCGCGCAGATCTACGAGCAGTACTTC
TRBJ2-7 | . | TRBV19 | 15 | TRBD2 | CASSVERGGPYEQYF | TGTGCCAGTAGTGTGGAGCGGGGGGGCCCCTACGAGCAGTACTTC
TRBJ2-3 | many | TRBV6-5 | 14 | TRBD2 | CASRIAGVSDTQYF | TGTGCCAGCAGGATAGCGGGAGTGTCAGATACGCAGTATTTT
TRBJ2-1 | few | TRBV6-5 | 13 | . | CASSYTPTDEQFF | TGTGCCAGCAGTTACACCCCGACCGATGAGCAGTTCTTC
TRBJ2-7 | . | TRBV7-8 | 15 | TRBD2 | CASSPSSGTPYEQYF | TGTGCCAGCAGCCCATCTAGCGGCACCCCCTACGAGCAGTACTTC
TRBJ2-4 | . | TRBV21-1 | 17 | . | CASSPRQPDLAKNIQYF | TGTGCCAGCAGCCCGCGGCAGCCAGATCTAGCCAAAAACATTCAGTACTTC
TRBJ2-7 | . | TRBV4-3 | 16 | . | CASSQEAGYLTYEQYF | TGCGCCAGCAGCCAAGAAGCAGGGTATCTGACCTACGAGCAGTACTTC
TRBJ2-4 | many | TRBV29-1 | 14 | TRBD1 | CSVTGESSQGIQYF | TGCAGCGTGACAGGGGAATCTAGCCAAGGCATTCAGTACTTC
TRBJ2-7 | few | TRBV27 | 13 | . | CASSFAASYEQYF | TGTGCCAGCAGTTTTGCAGCGTCCTACGAGCAGTACTTC
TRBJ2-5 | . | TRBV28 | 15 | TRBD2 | CASSLLAGQQETQYF | TGTGCCAGCAGTTTATTAGCGGGCCAGCAAGAGACCCAGTACTTC
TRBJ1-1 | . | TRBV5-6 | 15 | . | CASRITSRKRTEAFF | TGTGCCAGCAGAATTACTAGCCGAAAGAGAACTGAAGCTTTCTTT
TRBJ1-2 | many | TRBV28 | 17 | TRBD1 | CASSLWKDRTLPYGYTF | TGTGCCAGCAGTTTATGGAAGGACAGGACTCTCCCATATGGCTACACCTTC